These T cell receptor beta chains were read from a single sample in a study of T-cell reconstitution after alpha-beta-depleted transplantation in children. A single record per CDR3 protein comes from TCRdb applying MiXCR to the PCR reads. The repertoire holds hundreds of thousands of distinct CDR3 sequences, over 10% seen once, with roughly 2.3% in the top ten. Specimen: PBMCs, mostly from graft donor cells, collected 360 days after TCRalphabeta/CD19-depleted stem cell transplant. These TCRs come from a male patient under 18 who had a stem cell transplant for acute myeloid leukemia, so the T cells may come from the graft donor. Both conserved end residues are part of each CDR3. Fields, in order: clone size, V gene, J gene, D gene, CDR3 length, CDR3 protein, CDR3 DNA. A D gene is named only where the DNA matches it firmly. Clone size is not always given. Where it is, it says once, few, many or a class for expanded clones.

.	TRBV4-3	TRBJ2-7	TRBD2	16	CASSHLLAGGPHEQYF	TGCGCCAGCAGCCACCTACTAGCGGGAGGGCCCCACGAGCAGTACTTC
many	TRBV7-2	TRBJ2-1	TRBD2	16	CASSYQAGGPYNEQFF	TGTGCCAGCAGCTACCAAGCGGGAGGGCCTTACAATGAGCAGTTCTTC
.	TRBV6-2/TRBV6-3	TRBJ2-5	TRBD2	17	CASSYPNGLAGQKSGYF	TGTGCCAGCAGTTACCCGAACGGACTAGCAGGCCAAAAAAGCGGGTACTTC
many	TRBV27	TRBJ2-1	TRBD2	15	CASSSGLAGGAEQFF	TGTGCCAGCAGTTCAGGACTAGCGGGAGGAGCTGAGCAGTTCTTC
many	TRBV29-1	TRBJ2-7	.	14	CSVDFLGRGGEQYF	TGCAGCGTTGACTTCTTGGGGCGAGGTGGCGAGCAGTACTTC
.	TRBV18	TRBJ2-7	TRBD2	16	CASSAHMTSVAYEQYF	TGTGCCAGCTCAGCTCACATGACTAGCGTAGCCTACGAGCAGTACTTC
.	TRBV6-5	TRBJ2-2	TRBD2	12	CASSRGSGEVFF	TGTGCCAGCAGTCGGGGGAGCGGGGAGGTGTTTTTT
few	TRBV7-9	TRBJ2-5	.	12	CASSLYVETQYF	TGTGCCAGCAGCTTATATGTAGAGACCCAGTACTTC
few	TRBV29-1	TRBJ2-7	TRBD2	13	CSVATSGIYEQYF	TGCAGCGTGGCCACTAGCGGTATATACGAGCAGTACTTC
few	TRBV28	TRBJ2-1	.	14	CASVPLAGGNEQFF	TGTGCCAGCGTTCCCCTCGCCGGTGGCAATGAGCAGTTCTTC
.	TRBV11-1	TRBJ1-5	.	13	CASSLAPNQPQHF	TGTGCCAGCAGCTTAGCACCCAATCAGCCCCAGCATTTT
many	TRBV28	TRBJ1-2	TRBD1	14	CASRPTTGGRGYTF	TGTGCCAGCAGACCAACCACAGGGGGCCGAGGCTACACCTTC
few	TRBV7-2	TRBJ2-7	.	14	CASSTMAIGYEQYF	TGTGCCAGCAGCACGATGGCTATCGGGTACGAGCAGTACTTC
.	TRBV7-6	TRBJ2-7	.	12	CASSRPAGEQYF	TGTGCCAGCAGCCGACCCGCGGGGGAGCAGTACTTC
.	TRBV9	TRBJ1-6	TRBD1	15	CASSVEGTGNSPLHF	TGTGCCAGCAGCGTAGAGGGGACAGGGAATTCACCCCTCCACTTT
few	TRBV3-1	TRBJ2-5	TRBD2	16	CASSPTSGRGQETQYF	TGTGCCAGCAGCCCGACTAGCGGGAGGGGCCAAGAGACCCAGTACTTC
.	TRBV28	TRBJ2-3	.	16	CASSVRPGEPTDTQYF	TGTGCCAGCAGCGTCCGCCCCGGGGAGCCCACAGATACGCAGTATTTT
.	TRBV30	TRBJ2-1	.	18	CAWSVILIGDRPYNEQFF	TGTGCCTGGAGTGTTATCCTCATCGGGGACCGACCGTACAATGAGCAGTTCTTC
.	TRBV28	TRBJ2-7	.	13	CASSLARVGEQYF	TGTGCCAGCAGTTTGGCTAGGGTCGGCGAGCAGTACTTC